These 32 T cell receptor beta chains were sequenced from one sample in a study of T cell responses to AZD1222 COVID-19 vaccine. TCRdb's copy holds only in-frame clones and misses some; the assay was immunoSEQ multiplex PCR. Of around 140,000 clones in the sample, approximately 85% were seen once. Sequencing was performed on peripheral blood, taken on day 0 of AZD1222 vaccination. The receptors here all came from an adult in good health.

V gene TRBV28 combines with J gene TRBJ2-1; 10 nucleotides line up with TRBD2. V was clipped by 6 bases and J by 8 bases; unmatched bases: 10. Germline V gene lookup returns CDR1 MDHEN and CDR2 SYDVKM. The length of the CDR3 is 15 residues. CDR3 sequence reads: CASSLSGGAYHEQFF. In DNA, the CDR3 is TGTGCCAGCAGCCTGAGCGGGGGGGCCTATCATGAGCAGTTCTTC.

This sequence joins TRBV3-1 (or the pseudogene TRBV3-2) and TRBJ1-4, with D possibly being TRBD1 (5 bases). This CDR3 region has 12 residues. Trimming cost V 7 bases and J 6 bases, with 9 bases left between them. Germline CDR1 LGHDT, CDR2 YNNKEL (reference sequence). The CDR3 DNA follows: TGTGCCAGCAAAGGAGGGGATGAAAAACTGTTTTTT. It encodes CASKGGDEKLFF.

V gene TRBV25-1 combines with J gene TRBJ2-7; TRBD2 agrees at 7 bases. Trimming took 7 bases from V and 7 from J; bases not matched to a gene: 10. CDR1 is MGHDK and CDR2 is SYGVNS in the germline V gene. The CDR3 is made up of 13 amino acids. The CDR3 spells CASTEIGRGEQYF. The CDR3 DNA is TGTGCCAGCACGGAAATCGGGCGGGGGGAGCAGTACTTC.

The V call is TRBV11-2, the J call TRBJ1-4, with 10 bases lining up with TRBD1. Trimming took 4 bases from V and 8 from J; bases not matched to a gene: 16. Per the germline V gene, CDR1 is SGHAT and CDR2 is FQNNGV. The CDR3 is 18 residues long. This chain's CDR3 is CASSSTPGQGGEGEKLFF. Written as DNA, the CDR3 is TGTGCCAGCAGCTCTACCCCTGGACAGGGGGGAGAGGGAGAAAAACTGTTTTTT.

V and J are TRBV6-5 and TRBJ1-2; 9 bases match TRBD1. CDR1 is MNHEY, CDR2 SVGAGI, per germline. The CDR3 is 13 amino acids. With 5 bases clipped from V and 6 bases from J, the junction kept 4 bases outside the gene matches. The CDR3 bases are TGTGCCAGCAGTAGCGACAGGGGGAATGGCTACACCTTC. Protein: CASSSDRGNGYTF.

V usage is TRBV5-1 and J usage is TRBJ2-4; perhaps TRBD1 as D (5 bases). Per germline, CDR1 SGHRS and CDR2 YFSETQ. The V gene lost 1 base and the J gene lost 2 bases, with 7 bases spanning the gap. The CDR3 is made up of 14 amino acids. The CDR3 region has the DNA TGCGCCAGCAGCTTGCAGGGTTCCAAAAACATTCAGTACTTC. Protein sequence: CASSLQGSKNIQYF.

The genes are TRBV10-3 and TRBJ2-3, with TRBD2 identical over 7 bases. Germline assignment: CDR1 ENHRY and CDR2 SYGVKD. After removal of 6 bases from V and 1 base from J, the junction contained 7 bases not matched to a gene. The CDR3 is 15 amino acids. Here the CDR3 DNA reads TGTGCCATCAGCCCCTCTAGCGGAGGCACAGATACGCAGTATTTT. It yields the protein CAISPSSGGTDTQYF.

V and J are TRBV7-9 and TRBJ1-2; D is unresolved. Germline CDR1 is SEHNR and CDR2 is FQNEAQ (reference sequence). The CDR3 covers 13 residues. V was pared by 3 bases and J by 4 bases, with 9 bases between. The CDR3 DNA sequence: TGTGCCAGCAGCTTTTGGGTGATCTATGGCTACACCTTC. It is translated as CASSFWVIYGYTF.

V usage is TRBV10-3 and J usage is TRBJ2-1; TRBD1 is a possible D gene (6 bases). Germline V CDR1 and CDR2: ENHRY, SYGVKD. V gave up 4 bases and J gave up 8 bases, with 18 bases separating them. The CDR3 length is 15 residues. The CDR3 region has the DNA TGTGCCATCAGTGGGAGTCAGACTGAGGGGGATGAGCAGTTCTTC. Its protein is CAISGSQTEGDEQFF.

The chain uses TRBV6-5 and TRBJ2-2, with TRBD2 identical over 8 bases. Germline CDR1 MNHEY, CDR2 SVGAGI. CDR3 length: 15 residues. V lost 5 bases, J lost 7 bases, and 9 bases stayed unmatched. CDR3 nucleotides: TGTGCCAGCAGTCCCTGGCGGGGGGTAGACGGGGAGCTGTTTTTT. Translation: CASSPWRGVDGELFF.

This rearrangement joins TRBV4-1 to TRBJ2-5; possibly TRBD1 for D (6 bases). The germline gives CDR1 MGHRA, CDR2 YSYEKL. V was trimmed by 4 bases and J by 3 bases, leaving 18 bases between them. The CDR3 covers 16 residues. CDR3 sequence (DNA): TGCGCCAGCAGCCGCAATTCGGGACAAGAAAAAGAGACCCAGTACTTC. Translating gives CASSRNSGQEKETQYF.

V is TRBV21-1 and J is TRBJ2-1; the table's D gene call, TRBD2, was not cross checked with the DNA. TRBV21-1 has pseudogene status. The CDR3 covers 15 residues. The CDR3 reads CASTFSGRAEDEQFF. In nucleotides, the CDR3 is TGTGCCAGCACATTTAGCGGGAGGGCTGAAGATGAGCAGTTCTTC.

The chain couples TRBV4-1 to TRBJ2-1; TRBD2 is a possible D gene (5 bases). The CDR3 runs to 15 residues. Germline V gene sequence: CDR1 MGHRA, CDR2 YSYEKL. The V end was cut by 0 bases, the J end by 9 bases, with 15 bases between. The CDR3, as DNA: TGCGCCAGCAGCCAAGACCCCGGTGAGGCGGGTGAGCAGTTCTTC. This translates into CASSQDPGEAGEQFF.

This chain connects TRBV2 to TRBJ2-1; D remains ambiguous. Germline values: CDR1 SNHLY, CDR2 FYNNEI. Trimming pared 9 bases from V and 4 bases from J, leaving 7 bases between. CDR3 length: 11 residues. The CDR3 protein is CASSWYNEQFF. As DNA, the CDR3 is TGTGCCAGTTCCTGGTACAATGAGCAGTTCTTC.

The chain couples TRBV15 to TRBJ2-1, with a tentative D call TRBD1 (5 bases). V gave up 3 bases and J gave up 7 bases, with 10 bases separating them. The CDR3 contains 13 residues. CDR1 LNHNV and CDR2 YYDKDF come from the germline V gene (reference sequence). This CDR3 reads CATSRGTGNEQFF. In nucleotides, the CDR3 is TGTGCCACCAGCAGGGGAACAGGTAATGAGCAGTTCTTC.

This chain links TRBV19 with TRBJ2-3; 11 bases are a match to TRBD2. Germline lookup yields CDR1 LNHDA and CDR2 SQIVND (reference sequence). V was pared by 5 bases and J by 0 bases, with 13 bases of the junction left unmatched. The CDR3 contains 19 residues. The CDR3 nucleotides are TGTGCCAGTAGTTTCTCGACTAGCGGGGTACCCTCTAGCACAGATACGCAGTATTTT. Protein: CASSFSTSGVPSSTDTQYF.

About this clone: The sample carries other DNA sequences with the same CDR3. The chain is built from TRBV18 and TRBJ2-3; D remains unclear. V shed 3 bases and J shed 4 bases, with 2 bases lying between them. This CDR3 is built from 11 residues. Looked up from germline, CDR1 is KGHSH and CDR2 is LQKENI. Here the CDR3 reads CASSPADTQYF. Here the CDR3 DNA reads TGTGCCAGCTCACCGGCAGATACGCAGTATTTT.

The rearrangement uses TRBV27 and TRBJ2-1; TRBD2 is a possible D gene (6 bases). The V gene lost 5 bases and the J gene lost 0 bases, with 11 bases spanning the gap. The CDR3 has 15 amino acids. Looked up from germline, CDR1 is MNHEY and CDR2 is SMNVEV (reference sequence). The CDR3 nucleotides are TGTGCCAGCAGTCTTAGCGGCAGCTCCTACAATGAGCAGTTCTTC. It codes for CASSLSGSSYNEQFF.

The V call is TRBV3-1 (or the pseudogene TRBV3-2), the J call TRBJ2-3; D gene unclear. This CDR3 spans 14 amino acids. V dropped 0 bases and J dropped 0 bases, with 4 bases sitting between them. Germline CDR1 reads LGHDT; CDR2 reads YNNKEL (reference sequence). The CDR3 nucleotides are TGTGCCAGCAGCCAAGACTCTAGCACAGATACGCAGTATTTT. Its protein is CASSQDSSTDTQYF.

This rearrangement joins TRBV5-4 to TRBJ2-6; no reliable D call. V shed 4 bases and J shed 3 bases, with 5 bases lying between them. The CDR3 covers 13 residues. Germline values: CDR1 SGHNT, CDR2 YYREEE (reference sequence). This chain's CDR3 is CASSPGGANVLTF. The CDR3 DNA is TGTGCCAGCAGCCCGGGTGGGGCCAACGTCCTGACTTTC.

V and J are TRBV7-2 and TRBJ1-1, with D perhaps matching TRBD1 (5 bases). Germline-derived CDR1 and CDR2 are SGHTA and FQGNSA. Deletions cut 3 bases from V and 5 bases from J, with 10 bases between. There are 13 residues in the CDR3. CDR3 residues: CASSFGEGTEAFF. In nucleotides, the CDR3 is TGTGCCAGCAGCTTCGGGGAGGGGACTGAAGCTTTCTTT.

A few counts support this clone. The genes are TRBV5-1 and TRBJ2-1; TRBD2 matches 9 bases. CDR1 and CDR2 from the germline V gene are SGHRS and YFSETQ. The CDR3 runs 15 residues. V was clipped by 4 bases and J by 10 bases; unmatched bases: 12. The CDR3 loop reads CASSPAGGEVWEQFF. Here the CDR3 DNA reads TGCGCCAGCAGCCCGGCGGGAGGGGAAGTGTGGGAGCAGTTCTTC.

The chain uses TRBV28 and TRBJ1-5, with D unclear. Deletions cut 5 bases from V and 0 bases from J, with 14 bases between. The CDR3 has 16 amino acids. Germline CDR1 and CDR2: MDHEN and SYDVKM. The CDR3 coding sequence is TGTGCCAGCAGTCCCGTCGGGATATATAGCAATCAGCCCCAGCATTTT. Protein: CASSPVGIYSNQPQHF.

The genes are TRBV19 and TRBJ1-1; 9 bases align to TRBD1. V shed 4 bases, J shed 6 bases, and the junction held 3 bases outside the gene matches. The CDR3 length is 13 residues. Germline CDR1 and CDR2: LNHDA and SQIVND (reference sequence). The CDR3 here is CASSNTGGPEAFF. CDR3 nucleotide sequence: TGTGCCAGTAGTAATACAGGGGGCCCTGAAGCTTTCTTT.

This clone was recorded a few times. This chain uses TRBV19 with TRBJ2-7; weak D call: TRBD2 (7 bases). The length of the CDR3 is 15 residues. Germline-derived CDR1 and CDR2 are LNHDA and SQIVND (reference sequence). The V end lost 6 bases, the J end lost 3 bases, and 18 bases lay between the germline ends. The CDR3 loop is CASRAGQQYYYEQYF. CDR3 nucleotides: TGTGCCAGTAGAGCGGGACAACAATACTACTACGAGCAGTACTTC.

The chain carries TRBV15 and TRBJ1-1; tentatively, D is TRBD1 (5 bases). This CDR3 has 11 residues. Germline CDR1 and CDR2: LNHNV and YYDKDF (reference sequence). Trimming shortened V by 3 bases and J by 11 bases, and 10 bases separated the two germline ends. DNA of the CDR3: TGTGCCACCAGCAGTCCCCGGGGGGCTTTCTTT. It encodes CATSSPRGAFF. The variable domain in full, completed from reference TRBV15 and TRBJ1-1, reads DAMVIQNPRYQVTQFGKPVTLSCSQTLNHNVMYWYQQKSSQAPKLLFHYYDKDFNNEADTPDNFQSRRPNTSFCFLDIRSPGLGDTAMYLCATSSPRGAFFGQGTRLTVV.

The CDR3 nucleotides read TGTGCCAGCAGTGAAGCGCTTAGGGCAGATACGCAGTATTTT. Protein sequence: CASSEALRADTQYF. The V call is TRBV6-1, the J call TRBJ2-3, with no clear D. Trimming removed 0 bases at V and 4 bases at J, with 8 bases between. In germline, CDR1 is MNHNS, CDR2 SASEGT. This CDR3 region has 14 residues.

This chain joins TRBV10-2 and TRBJ2-3, with 8 bases that match TRBD2. Trimming at V came to 11 bases and at J to 2 bases, leaving 18 bases not matched to a gene. Germline CDR1 is WSHSY and CDR2 is SAAADI. The CDR3 runs 17 residues. This CDR3 reads CACSGTRGPLNTDTQYF. CDR3 bases: TGCGCCTGCTCCGGGACTAGAGGTCCACTGAACACAGATACGCAGTATTTT.

In DNA form, the CDR3 reads TGTGCCAGCCGGCGGGCGGCTAATGAAAAACTGTTTTTT. Encoded protein: CASRRAANEKLFF. This chain joins TRBV12-3 or TRBV12-4 and TRBJ1-4; D uncertain. Between the trimmed V and J ends, which lost 8 bases and 3 bases, there was a span of 10 bases. CDR3 length: 13 amino acids.

This clone was observed a single time. This chain uses TRBV27 with TRBJ1-5, with 9 bases that match TRBD1. Germline V gives CDR1 MNHEY, CDR2 SMNVEV (reference sequence). With V trimmed by 5 bases and J by 5 bases, 7 bases remained unmatched. The CDR3 contains 15 residues. CDR3 loop: CASSPLDRGDQPQHF. The DNA of the CDR3 is TGTGCCAGCAGTCCGCTCGACAGGGGGGATCAGCCCCAGCATTTT.

The chain combines TRBV12-3 or TRBV12-4 with TRBJ2-1, with D unresolved. V was clipped by 2 bases and J by 9 bases, with 5 bases between them. This CDR3 is built from 11 residues. The CDR3 DNA is TGTGCCAGCAGTTTAATCGCTGAGCAGTTCTTC. It specifies CASSLIAEQFF.

This chain links TRBV3-1 (or the pseudogene TRBV3-2) with TRBJ1-4, with TRBD1 matching over 8 bases. Per the germline V gene, CDR1 is LGHDT and CDR2 is YNNKEL (reference sequence). The CDR3 is 19 residues long. The trim removed 0 bases at V and 3 bases at J, leaving 12 bases unmatched. The CDR3 reads CASSQDLPAGGNSNEKLFF. The DNA of the CDR3 is TGTGCCAGCAGCCAAGATCTACCGGCAGGGGGCAATTCTAATGAAAAACTGTTTTTT.